A selection of T cell receptor beta chains follows, all from one sample in a study of cytomegalovirus exposure and HLA in healthy donors. Assay used: immunoSEQ multiplex PCR; TCRdb lists only in-frame clones, some missing. The table records 90,000 or so clones, 85% of them present only once. The sequenced material came from PBMCs. These TCRs come from a man aged 18 to 35 in good health and CMV-seropositive. CDR3s include the opening cysteine and the closing phenylalanine or tryptophan. A D gene is named only where the DNA matches it firmly. Some rows have no size entry. The others give once, few or many, or a class for an expanded clone.

CDR3 DNA: TGTGCCAGCTCGGGGAATGGCTACACCTTC; CDR3 protein: CASSGNGYTF; J gene: TRBJ1-2; V gene: TRBV2; D gene: NA; clone size: few
CDR3 DNA: TGTGCCAGCAGCTTGTCCGGAGGGTGGCAAAGCTCCTACAATGAGCAGTTCTTC; CDR3 protein: CASSLSGGWQSSYNEQFF; J gene: TRBJ2-1; V gene: TRBV13; D gene: NA; clone size: NA
CDR3 DNA: TGCGCCAGCAGTGAAACAATGGGACAGGGGGCCGGGGAGCTGTTTTTT; CDR3 protein: CASSETMGQGAGELFF; J gene: TRBJ2-2; V gene: TRBV10-2; D gene: TRBD1; clone size: NA
CDR3 DNA: TGTGCCAGCAGTCCCCAAGGCAAACTAGGCCTCTACGAGCAGTACTTC; CDR3 protein: CASSPQGKLGLYEQYF; J gene: TRBJ2-7; V gene: TRBV25-1; D gene: NA; clone size: NA
CDR3 DNA: TGTGCCAGCAGTCCAAGGGACTTTCGCTCCTACAATGAGCAGTTCTTC; CDR3 protein: CASSPRDFRSYNEQFF; J gene: TRBJ2-1; V gene: TRBV28; D gene: NA; clone size: NA
CDR3 DNA: TGCAGCGTTGGTTACAGTCACCAAGAGACCCAGTACTTC; CDR3 protein: CSVGYSHQETQYF; J gene: TRBJ2-5; V gene: TRBV29-1; D gene: NA; clone size: NA
CDR3 DNA: TGTGCCATGAGGACAGCTAACTATGGCTACACCTTC; CDR3 protein: CAMRTANYGYTF; J gene: TRBJ1-2; V gene: TRBV10-3; D gene: NA; clone size: NA
CDR3 DNA: TGTGCCTGGGGAATCCCAGGGGGCCACGGGAGTGGGGAAAAACTGTTTTTT; CDR3 protein: CAWGIPGGHGSGEKLFF; J gene: TRBJ1-4; V gene: TRBV30; D gene: TRBD1; clone size: once
CDR3 DNA: TGCGCCAGCAGCCCCTACCCGGGTGATACGCAGTATTTT; CDR3 protein: CASSPYPGDTQYF; J gene: TRBJ2-3; V gene: TRBV5-1; D gene: NA; clone size: NA
CDR3 DNA: TGTGCCAGTAGTTTACAACCCGGGACAGGGGATGGCTACACCTTC; CDR3 protein: CASSLQPGTGDGYTF; J gene: TRBJ1-2; V gene: TRBV19; D gene: TRBD1; clone size: NA
CDR3 DNA: TGTGCCAGCAGCCCCAGGGGATGGGGTGAAAAACTGTTTTTT; CDR3 protein: CASSPRGWGEKLFF; J gene: TRBJ1-4; V gene: TRBV5-6; D gene: NA; clone size: NA
CDR3 DNA: TGTGCCAGTAGTTACCAGGGTTCGCGTAGCAATCAGCCCCAGCATTTT; CDR3 protein: CASSYQGSRSNQPQHF; J gene: TRBJ1-5; V gene: TRBV19; D gene: NA; clone size: NA
CDR3 DNA: TGTGCCAGCAGCCCGGGACAGGGGTACAATGAGCAGTTCTTC; CDR3 protein: CASSPGQGYNEQFF; J gene: TRBJ2-1; V gene: TRBV5-6; D gene: TRBD1; clone size: NA
CDR3 DNA: TGTGCCAGCAGACAGGGGGACGAGCAGTACTTC; CDR3 protein: CASRQGDEQYF; J gene: TRBJ2-7; V gene: TRBV6-5; D gene: TRBD1; clone size: NA
CDR3 DNA: TGTGCCAGCAGTGCCAGCCTCCGGGACAGGGGACTCCATTCGCGGGAGACCCAGTACTTC; CDR3 protein: CASSASLRDRGLHSRETQYF; J gene: TRBJ2-5; V gene: TRBV28; D gene: TRBD1; clone size: NA
CDR3 DNA: TGTGCCAGCTCACGATCACAGGGGGTGACCCAAGAGACCCAGTACTTC; CDR3 protein: CASSRSQGVTQETQYF; J gene: TRBJ2-5; V gene: TRBV18; D gene: TRBD1; clone size: NA
CDR3 DNA: TGTGCCAGCAGTCTCGACAGGGACGATCAGCCCCAGCATTTT; CDR3 protein: CASSLDRDDQPQHF; J gene: TRBJ1-5; V gene: TRBV27; D gene: TRBD1; clone size: NA
CDR3 DNA: TGTGCCAGCAGCTTCGGTAGCGGGAGACAGACCCAGTACTTC; CDR3 protein: CASSFGSGRQTQYF; J gene: TRBJ2-5; V gene: TRBV5-6; D gene: TRBD2; clone size: NA
CDR3 DNA: TGTGCCAGCAGCTTGAGGACTAGCGGGAGTTGGAAGACCCAGTACTTC; CDR3 protein: CASSLRTSGSWKTQYF; J gene: TRBJ2-5; V gene: TRBV5-6; D gene: TRBD2; clone size: NA
CDR3 DNA: TGCGCCAGCAGCTTCGAGGTTACGAACACTGAAGCTTTCTTT; CDR3 protein: CASSFEVTNTEAFF; J gene: TRBJ1-1; V gene: TRBV5-1; D gene: NA; clone size: NA